The 19 T cell receptor beta chains below all came from one sample that was sequenced in a study of blood T cells in healthy people across ages. Through a sample-barcoded 5' primer and a J-beta primer mix, a second PCR was run for 7 to 11 cycles. TCRdb re-called the 5' RACE reads with MiXCR, one entry per CDR3 protein. The sample yields more than 1 million distinct CDR3 sequences, roughly 45% seen once. Sample: blood. The receptors were gathered from an older woman in good health.

The gene calls are TRBV13 and TRBJ2-5; TRBD2 aligns across 8 bases. Trimming removed 0 bases from V and 1 base from J; junction bases left unmatched: 7. This CDR3 has 17 amino acids. Per the germline V gene, CDR1 is PRHDT and CDR2 is FYEKMQ (reference sequence). CDR3 bases: TGTGCCAGCAGCTTAGGACGAGCGGGAGCCCTCCAAGAGACCCAGTACTTC. This translates into CASSLGRAGALQETQYF.

This chain connects TRBV27 to TRBJ2-2; 8 bases match TRBD1. Germline V gene lookup returns CDR1 MNHEY and CDR2 SMNVEV (reference sequence). The CDR3 sequence is 15 residues long. The trim removed 0 bases at V and 6 bases at J, leaving 3 bases unmatched. As DNA, the CDR3 is TGTGCCAGCAGTTTATCCAGGGGGCGCCCCGGGGAGCTGTTTTTT. This translates into CASSLSRGRPGELFF.

With regard to this clonotype: One end of the junction is discordant with germline, which a read error may explain. V is TRBV20-1 and J is TRBJ2-1, with a possible D match to TRBD2 (6 bases). The CDR3 is made up of 13 amino acids. Germline V gives CDR1 DFQATT, CDR2 SNEGSKA (reference sequence). The CDR3: CSAIGDSYNVQFF. The CDR3 region has the DNA TGCAGTGCTATCGGGGACTCCTACAATGTGCAGTTCTTC.

This chain joins TRBV9 and TRBJ2-1; no definite D call. In germline, CDR1 is SGDLS, CDR2 YYNGEE. This CDR3 contains 17 residues. The V gene lost 0 bases and the J gene lost 2 bases, with 15 bases spanning the gap. CDR3 amino acids: CASSVVGEIRPYNEQFF. The CDR3 region has the DNA TGTGCCAGCAGCGTAGTTGGGGAAATCCGTCCCTACAATGAGCAGTTCTTC.

In this sample, this clonotype turned up a few times. The V and J genes are TRBV6-5 and TRBJ2-7, with D unresolved. Trimming cost V 6 bases and J 3 bases, with 18 bases left between them. Germline V gene data show CDR1 as MNHEY and CDR2 as SVGAGI. The CDR3 has 15 residues. In DNA form, the CDR3 reads TGTGCCAGCAGAGACCCAGGAATGGCTTTCTACGAGCAGTACTTC. Translation: CASRDPGMAFYEQYF.

A few counts support this clonotype. This sequence joins TRBV7-2 and TRBJ2-7; D ambiguous. Germline CDR1 SGHTA, CDR2 FQGNSA. V gave up 0 bases and J gave up 6 bases, with 12 bases separating them. The CDR3 length is 14 residues. The CDR3 here is CASSLATPPSEQYF. The CDR3 nucleotides read TGTGCCAGCAGCTTAGCGACCCCCCCGTCCGAGCAGTACTTC.

The chain links TRBV6-6 to TRBJ2-1; 8 bases align to TRBD2. After removal of 8 bases from V and 6 bases from J, the junction contained 9 bases not matched to a gene. Germline loops: CDR1 MNHNY, CDR2 SVGAGI (reference sequence). The CDR3 totals 14 residues. This CDR3 reads CASGGASGSNEQFF. CDR3 sequence (DNA): TGTGCCAGCGGGGGGGCTAGCGGGTCCAATGAGCAGTTCTTC.

This chain links TRBV27 with TRBJ2-5, with a possible D match to TRBD2 (6 bases). The CDR3 totals 14 residues. Per germline, CDR1 MNHEY and CDR2 SMNVEV (reference sequence). V lost 3 bases and J lost 1, with 9 bases in between. CDR3 sequence (DNA): TGTGCCAGCAGTTTCCAGGGACTCCAAGAGACCCAGTACTTC. Encoded protein: CASSFQGLQETQYF.

In regard to this clonotype: The junction shows a germline mismatch at one end, possibly a read error. The chain has TRBV7-8 and TRBJ2-5; TRBD2 aligns across 7 bases. The end of the DNA fits TRBJ2-7 better, so the J call may be wrong. Germline CDR1 is SGHVS and CDR2 is FQNEAQ. The CDR3 is 13 residues long. As DNA, the CDR3 is TGTGCCGGCAGCTTAGGGCGGGGGTACGAGCAGTACTTC. Protein sequence: CAGSLGRGYEQYF.

Many counts were recorded for this clonotype. V usage is TRBV12-3 or TRBV12-4 and J usage is TRBJ2-1, with 10 bases aligning to TRBD2. CDR3 length: 15 residues. The J segment lost 0 bases and the V segment lost 6 bases, leaving 2 bases of the junction unmatched. In nucleotides, the CDR3 is TGTGCCAGCAGCGCTAGCGGGAGCTCCTACAATGAGCAGTTCTTC. It encodes CASSASGSSYNEQFF.

This clonotype has just one count. The chain combines TRBV14 with TRBJ2-7, with D hard to call. Trimming cost V 7 bases and J 2 bases, with 9 bases left between them. The germline CDR1 and CDR2 sequences are SGHDN and FVKESK. CDR3 length: 12 residues. The CDR3 bases are TGTGCCAGCAACCCGGCCCCCTACGAGCAGTACTTC. Translating gives CASNPAPYEQYF.

This clonotype was counted only a few times. The chain uses TRBV10-3 and TRBJ2-7, with D perhaps matching TRBD2 (9 bases). The CDR3 contains 17 residues. V gave up 6 bases and J gave up 3 bases, with 24 bases separating them. Germline-derived CDR1 and CDR2 are ENHRY and SYGVKD. CDR3 nucleotides: TGTGCCATCAGCGCCTGGACAGGGCGGGGGGGTTACTACGAGCAGTACTTC. This sequence encodes CAISAWTGRGGYYEQYF.

This clonotype was seen just once. The V call is TRBV20-1, the J call TRBJ2-3, with D unclear. Trimming shortened V by 3 bases and J by 1 base, and 11 bases separated the two germline ends. Per germline, CDR1 DFQATT and CDR2 SNEGSKA (reference sequence). The CDR3 contains 14 residues. The CDR3: CSASLTSGTDTQYF. The CDR3 DNA follows: TGCAGTGCTAGCCTGACCAGCGGCACAGATACGCAGTATTTT.

This clonotype turned up a few times. This chain joins TRBV11-2 and TRBJ2-7; 11 bases agree with TRBD2. With 0 bases clipped from V and 3 bases from J, the junction kept 4 bases outside the gene matches. This CDR3 has 16 amino acids. From germline, CDR1 is SGHAT and CDR2 FQNNGV. CDR3 in amino acids: CASSLDTTSGVYEQYF. DNA of the CDR3: TGTGCCAGCAGCTTAGATACGACTAGCGGGGTCTACGAGCAGTACTTC.

The rearrangement links TRBV27 to TRBJ1-2; no clear D. This CDR3 comprises 14 residues. V lost 3 bases, J lost 3 bases, and 11 bases lay in between. Germline CDR1 MNHEY, CDR2 SMNVEV (reference sequence). CDR3: CASSFGNGDYGYTF. CDR3 sequence (DNA): TGTGCCAGCAGTTTTGGAAACGGTGACTATGGCTACACCTTC.

The rearrangement uses TRBV6-1 and TRBJ1-4; D gene unclear. CDR1 and CDR2 from the germline V gene are MNHNS and SASEGT. The CDR3 sequence is 13 residues long. V gave up 1 base and J gave up 13 bases, with 13 bases separating them. The CDR3 DNA follows: TGTGCCAGCAGTGAAGGCACTAGGTCGGGACTGTTTTTT. As protein: CASSEGTRSGLFF.

A few counts support this clonotype. The chain is built from TRBV7-2 and TRBJ2-7, with a weak D call TRBD1 (6 bases). This CDR3 has 16 amino acids. Trimming removed 4 bases at V and 3 bases at J, with 19 bases between. Germline CDR1 SGHTA, CDR2 FQGNSA. CDR3 protein: CASSSGQIRFSYEQYF. DNA for the CDR3: TGTGCCAGCAGCTCTGGACAGATAAGGTTCAGCTACGAGCAGTACTTC.

The gene calls are TRBV2 and TRBJ2-5, with 7 bases matching TRBD2. Trimming cost V 0 bases and J 11 bases; bases outside gene matches: 9. Germline CDR1 is SNHLY and CDR2 is FYNNEI. This CDR3 has 14 residues. The CDR3: CASSEAGGPGEQYF. CDR3 in DNA: TGTGCCAGCAGTGAAGCGGGAGGGCCGGGGGAGCAGTACTTC.

V and J are TRBV30 and TRBJ2-3; no clear D. Germline assignment: CDR1 GTSNPN and CDR2 SVGIG (reference sequence). The ends were cut back, 3 bases at V and 5 bases at J, with 12 bases in the middle. The CDR3 is 13 amino acids. The chain's CDR3 is CAWSQSSVDTQYF. The CDR3 DNA reads TGTGCCTGGAGCCAATCTTCGGTAGATACGCAGTATTTT.